The clone carrying this T cell receptor beta chain was recorded at least ten times. Its antigen is not identified. This sample was included in a study of T-cell reconstitution after alpha-beta-depleted transplantation in children. Points from the study as a whole: Newly produced T cells mostly provided counts and TCRbeta diversity after one year, as hyperexpanded clones declined. Surviving recipient T cells and thymic progenitors produced the high day-60 TCRbeta diversity seen in some patients. Alpha-beta T cells about two months after transplant reportedly derived from several hundred expanded graft clones.

This CDR3 has 15 amino acids. The ends lost 2 bases at V and 4 bases at J; junction bases unmatched: 9. In germline, CDR1 is DFQATT, CDR2 SNEGSKA (reference sequence). Library preparation (for TCRbeta) was performed with unique molecular identifiers. TCRdb reprocessed the PCR reads via MiXCR and lists one record per CDR3 protein. The data hold 30,000 to 40,000 distinct CDR3 sequences, with approximately 7% observed a single time. The specimen comprised peripheral blood, sampled 60 days after TCRalphabeta/CD19-depleted stem cell transplant. This clonotype was sampled from a child less than two years old who had a stem cell transplant for acute myeloid leukemia, so the T cells may come from the graft donor. The V and J genes are TRBV20-1 and TRBJ2-5; 8 nucleotides agree with TRBD2. The CDR3, as DNA: TGCAGTGCTAGATCCAGGGGCGGGAGGAGAGAGACCCAGTACTTC. Amino acids: CSARSRGGRRETQYF.